This is a list of T cell receptor beta chains from one sample in a study of blood T cells in healthy people across ages. TCRdb used MiXCR to reprocess the 5' RACE reads, holding one entry per CDR3 protein. The sample has about 1.4 million distinct CDR3 sequences, 59% seen once. Sequencing was carried out using blood. All receptors come from a young man in good health. CDR3s include the opening cysteine and the closing phenylalanine or tryptophan. A D gene is named only where the DNA matches it firmly. Not all rows give a size; the values are once, few, many and, for expanded clones, a class.

V,J,D,size,CDR3,DNA
TRBV7-9,TRBJ1-1,-,-,CASLARPTDTEAFF,TGTGCCAGCCTCGCTCGCCCTACGGACACTGAAGCTTTCTTT
TRBV4-1,TRBJ2-7,-,many,CASSQVWTGPWQYF,TGCGCCAGCAGCCAAGTGTGGACGGGGCCCTGGCAGTACTTC
TRBV6-5,TRBJ1-4,-,many,CASSSGHGREKLFF,TGTGCCAGCAGTTCGGGACATGGTAGGGAAAAACTGTTTTTT
TRBV28,TRBJ2-3,-,-,CASSSGAPGHNTDTQYF,TGTGCCAGCAGTTCGGGAGCCCCGGGACATAATACAGATACGCAGTATTTT
TRBV4-3,TRBJ2-2,TRBD1,-,CASSQFNRGTGELFF,TGCGCCAGCAGCCAATTTAACAGGGGCACCGGGGAGCTGTTTTTT
TRBV7-6,TRBJ1-6,-,-,CASSLEGDSYNSPLHF,TGTGCCAGCAGCTTAGAAGGGGACTCCTATAATTCACCCCTCCACTTT
TRBV29-1,TRBJ2-7,TRBD1,-,CSVVLMGQGKRFAYEQYF,TGCAGCGTTGTACTTATGGGACAGGGGAAGAGGTTTGCCTACGAGCAGTACTTC
TRBV20-1,TRBJ2-7,TRBD2,-,CSASRTSGSYEQYF,TGCAGTGCTAGTAGGACTAGCGGGAGTTATGAGCAGTACTTC
TRBV4-1,TRBJ2-5,TRBD2,-,CASSQVEREYQETQYF,TGCGCCAGCAGCCAAGTGGAGCGGGAGTACCAAGAGACCCAGTACTTC
TRBV20-1,TRBJ1-2,TRBD1,few,CSASRQGVGYGYTF,TGCAGTGCTAGTCGTCAGGGGGTCGGCTATGGCTACACCTTC
TRBV9,TRBJ1-2,-,-,CASSVEFPLNYGYTF,TGTGCCAGCAGCGTAGAATTTCCACTAAACTATGGCTACACCTTC
TRBV7-8,TRBJ2-7,TRBD2,-,CASSSGLAGDYNEQYF,TGTGCCAGCAGCTCGGGACTAGCGGGAGACTACAATGAGCAGTACTTC
TRBV7-2,TRBJ2-1,TRBD1,-,CASSLNQGAKGEQFF,TGTGCCAGCAGCTTAAATCAGGGGGCAAAGGGTGAGCAGTTCTTC
TRBV20-1,TRBJ2-7,-,few,CSASGRTAEQYF,TGCAGTGCTAGCGGGAGAACTGCCGAGCAGTACTTC
TRBV9,TRBJ2-3,TRBD1,-,CASSADRVQDTQYF,TGTGCCAGCAGCGCGGACAGGGTTCAAGATACGCAGTATTTT
TRBV25-1,TRBJ2-5,-,few,CASSESGSGETQYF,TGTGCCAGCAGTGAATCAGGGAGCGGGGAGACCCAGTACTTC
TRBV4-3,TRBJ2-7,-,-,CASSHVGSSDEQYF,TGCGCCAGCAGCCACGTCGGGAGCTCCGACGAGCAGTACTTC
TRBV27,TRBJ2-5,-,-,CASSAAGHPYQETQYF,TGTGCCAGCAGTGCAGCAGGACACCCGTACCAAGAGACCCAGTACTTC
TRBV5-5,TRBJ1-2,-,few,CASSLDRRGSRYGYTF,TGTGCCAGCAGCTTGGATCGGAGGGGATCACGCTATGGCTACACCTTC
TRBV29-1,TRBJ1-2,-,-,CSVRRAGYCGYTF,TGCAGCGTCCGGAGAGCGGGGTACTGTGGCTACACCTTC
TRBV4-1,TRBJ1-2,-,-,CASSQMTGSYGYTF,TGCGCCAGCAGCCAGATGACAGGTTCCTATGGCTACACCTTC
TRBV20-1,TRBJ2-7,-,-,CSALMTAYDSYEQYF,TGCAGTGCTTTGATGACAGCCTATGACTCTTACGAGCAGTACTTC